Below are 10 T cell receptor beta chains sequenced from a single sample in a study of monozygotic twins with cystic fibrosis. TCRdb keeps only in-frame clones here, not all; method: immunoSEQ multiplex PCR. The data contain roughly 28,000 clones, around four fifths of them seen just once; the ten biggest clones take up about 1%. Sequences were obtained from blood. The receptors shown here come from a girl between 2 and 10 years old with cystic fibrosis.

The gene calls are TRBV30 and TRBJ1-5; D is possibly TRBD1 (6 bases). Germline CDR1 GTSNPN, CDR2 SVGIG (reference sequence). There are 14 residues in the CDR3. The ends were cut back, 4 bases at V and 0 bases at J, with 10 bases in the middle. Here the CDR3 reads CAWNIGGSNQPQHF. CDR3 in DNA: TGTGCCTGGAACATAGGGGGTAGCAATCAGCCCCAGCATTTT.

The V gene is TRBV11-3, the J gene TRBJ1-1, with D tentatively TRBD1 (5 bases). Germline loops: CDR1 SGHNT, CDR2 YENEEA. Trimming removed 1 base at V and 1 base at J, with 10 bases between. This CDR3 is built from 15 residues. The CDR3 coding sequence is TGTGCCAGCAGCTTAGGGGTTGGGGGGAACACTGAAGCTTTCTTT. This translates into CASSLGVGGNTEAFF.

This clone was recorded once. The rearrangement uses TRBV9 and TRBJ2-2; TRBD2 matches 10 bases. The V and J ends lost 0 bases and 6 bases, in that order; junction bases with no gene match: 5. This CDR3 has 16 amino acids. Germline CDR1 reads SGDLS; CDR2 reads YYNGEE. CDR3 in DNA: TGTGCCAGCAGCGTAGTCGCTAGCGGGAGCTCCGGGGAGCTGTTTTTT. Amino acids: CASSVVASGSSGELFF.

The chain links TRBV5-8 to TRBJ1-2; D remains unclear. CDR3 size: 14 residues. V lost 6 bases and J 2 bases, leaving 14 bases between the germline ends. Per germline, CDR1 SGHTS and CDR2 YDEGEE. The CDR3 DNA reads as TGTGCCAGCAATTCCTATCCGGGGAACTATGGCTACACCTTC. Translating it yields CASNSYPGNYGYTF.

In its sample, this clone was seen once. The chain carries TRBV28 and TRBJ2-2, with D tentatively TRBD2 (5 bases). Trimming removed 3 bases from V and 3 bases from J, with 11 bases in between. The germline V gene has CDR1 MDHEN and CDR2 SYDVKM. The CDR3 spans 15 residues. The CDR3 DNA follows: TGTGCCAGCAGTTTCGAGGGAAAGTACACCGGGGAGCTGTTTTTT. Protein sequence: CASSFEGKYTGELFF.

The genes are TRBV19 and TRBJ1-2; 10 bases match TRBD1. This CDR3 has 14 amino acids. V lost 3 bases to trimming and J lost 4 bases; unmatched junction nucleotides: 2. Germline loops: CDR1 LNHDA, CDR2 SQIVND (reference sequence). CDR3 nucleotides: TGTGCCAGTAGTATTGACAGGGGGCCCTATGGCTACACCTTC. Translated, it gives CASSIDRGPYGYTF.

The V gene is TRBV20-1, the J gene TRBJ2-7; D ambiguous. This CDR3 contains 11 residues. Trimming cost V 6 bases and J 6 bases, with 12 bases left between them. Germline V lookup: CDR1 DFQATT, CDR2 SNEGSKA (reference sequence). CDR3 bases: TGCAGTGCCAAGTTCGTTCGCGAGCAGTACTTC. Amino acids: CSAKFVREQYF.

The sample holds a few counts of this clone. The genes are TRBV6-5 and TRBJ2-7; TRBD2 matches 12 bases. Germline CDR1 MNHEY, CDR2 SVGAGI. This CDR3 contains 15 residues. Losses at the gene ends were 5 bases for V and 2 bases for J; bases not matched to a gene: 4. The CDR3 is CASSRGLAGTYEQYF. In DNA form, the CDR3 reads TGTGCCAGCAGTAGAGGACTAGCGGGGACCTACGAGCAGTACTTC.

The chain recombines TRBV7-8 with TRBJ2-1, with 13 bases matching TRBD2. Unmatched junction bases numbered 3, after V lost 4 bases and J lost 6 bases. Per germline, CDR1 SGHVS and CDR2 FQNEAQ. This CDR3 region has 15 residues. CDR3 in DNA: TGTGCCAGCAGCTCAGGACTAGCGGGAGTCAATGAGCAGTTCTTC. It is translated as CASSSGLAGVNEQFF.

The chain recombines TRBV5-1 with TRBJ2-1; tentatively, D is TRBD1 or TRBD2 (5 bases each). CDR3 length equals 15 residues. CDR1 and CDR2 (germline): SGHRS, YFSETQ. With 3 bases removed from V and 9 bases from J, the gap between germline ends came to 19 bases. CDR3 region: CASSSGTLGYGEQFF. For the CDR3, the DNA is TGCGCCAGCAGCTCCGGGACCTTGGGGTACGGTGAGCAGTTCTTC.